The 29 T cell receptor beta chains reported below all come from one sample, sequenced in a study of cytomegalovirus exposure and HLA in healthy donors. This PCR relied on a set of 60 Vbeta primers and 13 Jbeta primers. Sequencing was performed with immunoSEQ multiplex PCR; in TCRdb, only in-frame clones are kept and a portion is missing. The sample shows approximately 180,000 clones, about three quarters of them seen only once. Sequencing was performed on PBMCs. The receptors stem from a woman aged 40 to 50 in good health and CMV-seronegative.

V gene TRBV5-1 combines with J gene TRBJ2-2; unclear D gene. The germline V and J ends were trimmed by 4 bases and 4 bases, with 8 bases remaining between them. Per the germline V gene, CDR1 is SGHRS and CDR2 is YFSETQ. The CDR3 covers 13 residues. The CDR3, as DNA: TGCGCCAGCAGCCCACTATCCACCGGGGAGCTGTTTTTT. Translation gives CASSPLSTGELFF. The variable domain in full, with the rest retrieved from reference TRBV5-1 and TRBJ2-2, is KAGVTQTPRYLIKTRGQQVTLSCSPISGHRSVSWYQQTPGQGLQFLFEYFSETQRNKGNFPGRFSGRQFSNSRSEMNVSTLELGDSALYLCASSPLSTGELFFGEGSRLTVL.

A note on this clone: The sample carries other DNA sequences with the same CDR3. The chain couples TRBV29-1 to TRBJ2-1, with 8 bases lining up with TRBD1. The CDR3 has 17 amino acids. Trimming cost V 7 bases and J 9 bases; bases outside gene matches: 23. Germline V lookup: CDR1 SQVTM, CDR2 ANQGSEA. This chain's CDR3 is CSARGAGGEMAGSEQFF. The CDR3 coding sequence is TGCAGCGCCCGAGGCGCAGGGGGCGAGATGGCGGGTAGTGAGCAGTTCTTC.

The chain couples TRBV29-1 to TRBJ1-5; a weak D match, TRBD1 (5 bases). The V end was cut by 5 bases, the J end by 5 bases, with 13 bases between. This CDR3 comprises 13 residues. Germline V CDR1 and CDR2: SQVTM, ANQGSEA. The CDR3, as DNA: TGCAGCGTTAGACAGAGTGAAGATCAGCCCCAGCATTTT. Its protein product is CSVRQSEDQPQHF.

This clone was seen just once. CDR3 region: CASSLGGSGRKNNEQFF. For the CDR3, the DNA is TGCGCCAGCAGCTTGGGGGGTAGCGGGAGAAAGAACAATGAGCAGTTCTTC. The rearrangement uses TRBV5-1 and TRBJ2-1; TRBD2 agrees at 9 bases. The CDR3 contains 17 residues. V was pared by 0 bases and J by 5 bases, with 9 bases of the junction left unmatched. Germline loops: CDR1 SGHRS, CDR2 YFSETQ.

The CDR3: CAITGLYGYTF. The CDR3 DNA follows: TGTGCCATCACAGGACTCTATGGCTACACCTTC. The chain couples TRBV10-3 to TRBJ1-2; D unresolved. Germline-derived CDR1 and CDR2 are ENHRY and SYGVKD. The CDR3 is 11 amino acids. V was shortened by 7 bases and J by 4 bases, with 7 bases between the two germline ends.

CDR3 DNA sequence: TGTGCCAGCAGCTTAGCGCTTGGACTGCCCGATGAGCAGTTCTTC. It encodes CASSLALGLPDEQFF. The V and J genes are TRBV7-6 and TRBJ2-1; TRBD2 is a possible D gene (5 bases). V was cut by 0 bases and J by 8 bases, with 14 bases left in between. The germline CDR1 and CDR2 sequences are SGHVS and FNYEAQ. The CDR3 totals 15 residues.

The CDR3 region is CASSQLAGSEQYV. Here the CDR3 DNA reads TGTGCCAGCAGCCAACTAGCGGGTTCCGAGCAGTACGTC. This chain uses TRBV13 with TRBJ2-7, with TRBD2 identical over 9 bases. V trimming: 5 bases; J trimming: 6 bases; junction bases outside the gene matches: 5. The CDR3 is 13 amino acids. Germline CDR1 reads PRHDT; CDR2 reads FYEKMQ (reference sequence).

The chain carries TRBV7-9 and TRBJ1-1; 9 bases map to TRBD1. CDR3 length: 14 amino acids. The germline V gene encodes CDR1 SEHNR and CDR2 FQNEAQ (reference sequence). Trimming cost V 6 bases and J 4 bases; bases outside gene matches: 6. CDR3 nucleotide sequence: TGTGCCAGCAGGCGGACAGGGGAGGCCACTGAAGCTTTCTTT. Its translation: CASRRTGEATEAFF.

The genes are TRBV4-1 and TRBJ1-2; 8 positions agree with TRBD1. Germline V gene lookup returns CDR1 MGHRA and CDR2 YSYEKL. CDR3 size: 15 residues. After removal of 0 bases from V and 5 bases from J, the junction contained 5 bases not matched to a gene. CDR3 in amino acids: CASSQEETGEYGYTF. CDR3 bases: TGCGCCAGCAGCCAAGAAGAGACAGGGGAGTATGGCTACACCTTC.

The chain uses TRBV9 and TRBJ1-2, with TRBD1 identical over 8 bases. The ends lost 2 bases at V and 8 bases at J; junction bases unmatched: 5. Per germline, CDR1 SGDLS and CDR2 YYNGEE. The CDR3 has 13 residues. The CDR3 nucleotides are TGTGCCAGCAGCGTGGGACAGGAGGTGGGCTACACCTTC. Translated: CASSVGQEVGYTF.

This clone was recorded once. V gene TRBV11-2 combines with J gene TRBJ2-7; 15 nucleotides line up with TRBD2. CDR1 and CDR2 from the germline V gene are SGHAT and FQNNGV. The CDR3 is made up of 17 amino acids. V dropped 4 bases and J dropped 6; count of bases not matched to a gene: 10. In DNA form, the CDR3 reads TGTGCCAGCAGCTCCCCCCCGGGACTAGCGGGAGGTAGCGAGCAGTACGTC. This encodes CASSSPPGLAGGSEQYV.

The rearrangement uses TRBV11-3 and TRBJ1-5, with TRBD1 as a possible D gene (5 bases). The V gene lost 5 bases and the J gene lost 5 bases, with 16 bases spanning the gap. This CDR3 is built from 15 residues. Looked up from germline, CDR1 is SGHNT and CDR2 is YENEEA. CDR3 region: CASSRGGAGHQPQHF. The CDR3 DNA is TGTGCCAGCAGCCGGGGCGGGGCGGGGCATCAGCCCCAGCATTTT.

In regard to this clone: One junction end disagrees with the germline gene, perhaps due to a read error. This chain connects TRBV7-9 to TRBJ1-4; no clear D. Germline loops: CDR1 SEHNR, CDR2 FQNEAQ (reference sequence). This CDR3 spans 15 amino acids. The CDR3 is CSSSPLGSTNEKLFF. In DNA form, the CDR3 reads TGTTCCAGCAGCCCTCTAGGCTCAACTAATGAAAAACTGTTTTTT.

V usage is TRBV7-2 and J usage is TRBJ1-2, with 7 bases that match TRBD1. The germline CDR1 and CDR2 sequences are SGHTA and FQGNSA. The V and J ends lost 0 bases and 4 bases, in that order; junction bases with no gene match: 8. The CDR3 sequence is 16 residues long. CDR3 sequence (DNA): TGTGCCAGCAGCTTAGCGGGGGACAGCCTGATCTATGGCTACACCTTC. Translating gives CASSLAGDSLIYGYTF. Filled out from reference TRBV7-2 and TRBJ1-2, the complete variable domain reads GAGVSQSPSNKVTEKGKDVELRCDPISGHTALYWYRQSLGQGLEFLIYFQGNSAPDKSGLPSDRFSAERTGGSVSTLTIQRTQQEDSAVYLCASSLAGDSLIYGYTFGSGTRLTVV.

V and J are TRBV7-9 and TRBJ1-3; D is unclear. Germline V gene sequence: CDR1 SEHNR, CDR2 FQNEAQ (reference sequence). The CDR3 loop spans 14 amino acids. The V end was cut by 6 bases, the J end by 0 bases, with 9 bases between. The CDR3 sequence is CASRAAHSGNTIYF. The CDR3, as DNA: TGTGCCAGCAGGGCGGCGCACTCTGGAAACACCATATATTTT.

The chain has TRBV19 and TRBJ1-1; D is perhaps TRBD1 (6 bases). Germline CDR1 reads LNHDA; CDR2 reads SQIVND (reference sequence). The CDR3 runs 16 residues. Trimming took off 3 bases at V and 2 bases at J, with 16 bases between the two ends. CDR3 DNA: TGTGCCAGTAGTATCGGCGGACAGATAATTAACACTGAAGCTTTCTTT. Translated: CASSIGGQIINTEAFF. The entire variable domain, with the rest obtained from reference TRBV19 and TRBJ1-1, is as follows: DGGITQSPKYLFRKEGQNVTLSCEQNLNHDAMYWYRQDPGQGLRLIYYSQIVNDFQKGDIAEGYSVSREKKESFPLTVTSAQKNPTAFYLCASSIGGQIINTEAFFGQGTRLTVV.

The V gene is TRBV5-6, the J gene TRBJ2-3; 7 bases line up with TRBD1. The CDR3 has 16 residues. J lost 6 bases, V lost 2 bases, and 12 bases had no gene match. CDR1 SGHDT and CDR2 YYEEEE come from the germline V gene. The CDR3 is CASSFVGRGRGDTQYF. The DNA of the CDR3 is TGTGCCAGCAGCTTCGTCGGTAGGGGGCGCGGTGATACGCAGTATTTT.

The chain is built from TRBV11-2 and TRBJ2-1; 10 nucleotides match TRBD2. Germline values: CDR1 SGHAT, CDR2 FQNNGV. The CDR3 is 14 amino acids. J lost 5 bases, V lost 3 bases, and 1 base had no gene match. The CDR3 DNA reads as TGTGCCAGCAGCTTTAGCGGGAGGCACAATGAGCAGTTCTTC. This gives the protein CASSFSGRHNEQFF.

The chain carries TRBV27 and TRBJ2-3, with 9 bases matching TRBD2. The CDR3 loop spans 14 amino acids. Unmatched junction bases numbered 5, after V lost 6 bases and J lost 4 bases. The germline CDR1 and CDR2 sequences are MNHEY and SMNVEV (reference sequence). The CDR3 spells CASSIAGESDTQYF. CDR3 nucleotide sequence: TGTGCCAGCAGCATAGCGGGAGAATCAGATACGCAGTATTTT.

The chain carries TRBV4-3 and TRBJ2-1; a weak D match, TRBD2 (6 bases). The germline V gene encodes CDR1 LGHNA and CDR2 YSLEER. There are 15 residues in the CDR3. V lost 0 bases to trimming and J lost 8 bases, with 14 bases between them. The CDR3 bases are TGCGCCAGCAGCCAAGAGTACGGGAGCACCCATGAGCAGTTCTTC. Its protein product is CASSQEYGSTHEQFF.

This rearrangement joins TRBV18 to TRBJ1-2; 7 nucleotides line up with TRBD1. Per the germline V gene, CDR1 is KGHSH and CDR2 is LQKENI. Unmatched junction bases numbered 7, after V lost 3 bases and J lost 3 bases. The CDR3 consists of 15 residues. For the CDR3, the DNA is TGTGCCAGCTCACCGGGACAGCAAAGAGACTATGGCTACACCTTC. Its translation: CASSPGQQRDYGYTF.

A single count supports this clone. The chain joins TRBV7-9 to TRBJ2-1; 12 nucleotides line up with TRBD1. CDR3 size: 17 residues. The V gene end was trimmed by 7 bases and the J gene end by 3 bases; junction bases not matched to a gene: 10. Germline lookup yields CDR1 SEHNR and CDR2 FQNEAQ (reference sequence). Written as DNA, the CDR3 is TGTGCCAGCAACTTGGGGACAGGGGGCGCCGACTACAATGAGCAGTTCTTC. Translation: CASNLGTGGADYNEQFF. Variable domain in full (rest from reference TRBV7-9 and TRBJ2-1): DTGVSQNPRHKITKRGQNVTFRCDPISEHNRLYWYRQTLGQGPEFLTYFQNEAQLEKSRLLSDRFSAERPKGSFSTLEIQRTEQGDSAMYLCASNLGTGGADYNEQFFGPGTRLTVL.

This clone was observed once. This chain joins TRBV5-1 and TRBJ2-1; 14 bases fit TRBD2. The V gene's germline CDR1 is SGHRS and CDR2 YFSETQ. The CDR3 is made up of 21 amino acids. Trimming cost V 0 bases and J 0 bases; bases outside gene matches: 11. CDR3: CASSLVPRGTSGSHSYNEQFF. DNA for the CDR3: TGCGCCAGCAGCTTGGTTCCTCGTGGGACTAGCGGGAGCCACTCCTACAATGAGCAGTTCTTC.

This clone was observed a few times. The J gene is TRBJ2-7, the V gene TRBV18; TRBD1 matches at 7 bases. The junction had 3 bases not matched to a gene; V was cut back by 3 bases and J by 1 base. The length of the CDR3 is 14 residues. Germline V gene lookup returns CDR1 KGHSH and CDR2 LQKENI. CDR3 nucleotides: TGTGCCAGCTCACCGAGGGACAGTTCCTACGAGCAGTACGTC. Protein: CASSPRDSSYEQYV.

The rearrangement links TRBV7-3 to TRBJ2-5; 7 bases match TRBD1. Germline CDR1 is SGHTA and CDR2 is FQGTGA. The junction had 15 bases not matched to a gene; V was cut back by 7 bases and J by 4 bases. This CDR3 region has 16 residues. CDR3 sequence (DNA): TGTGCCAGCAACCTTCGGACAGGCCGGGCGGGAGAGACCCAGTACTTC. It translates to CASNLRTGRAGETQYF.

The CDR3: CSVRGGSNQPQHF. CDR3 bases: TGCAGCGTAAGGGGGGGGAGCAATCAGCCCCAGCATTTT. The chain recombines TRBV29-1 with TRBJ1-5, with D possibly being TRBD1 (6 bases). V was shortened by 6 bases and J by 1 base, with 10 bases between the two germline ends. This CDR3 spans 13 amino acids. Per the germline V gene, CDR1 is SQVTM and CDR2 is ANQGSEA.

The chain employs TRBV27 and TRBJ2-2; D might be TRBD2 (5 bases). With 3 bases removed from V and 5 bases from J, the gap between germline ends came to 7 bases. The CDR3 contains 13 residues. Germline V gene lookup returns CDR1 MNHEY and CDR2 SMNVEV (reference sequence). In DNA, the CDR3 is TGTGCCAGCAGTTTGGAGGTAACCGGGGAGCTGTTTTTT. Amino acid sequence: CASSLEVTGELFF.

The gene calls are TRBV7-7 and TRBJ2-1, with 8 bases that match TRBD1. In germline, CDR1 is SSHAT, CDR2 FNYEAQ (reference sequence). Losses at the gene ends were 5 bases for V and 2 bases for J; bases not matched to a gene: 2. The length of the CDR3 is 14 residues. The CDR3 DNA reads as TGTGCCAGCAGCCCGGGACAGGCCTACAATGAGCAGTTCTTC. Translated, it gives CASSPGQAYNEQFF.

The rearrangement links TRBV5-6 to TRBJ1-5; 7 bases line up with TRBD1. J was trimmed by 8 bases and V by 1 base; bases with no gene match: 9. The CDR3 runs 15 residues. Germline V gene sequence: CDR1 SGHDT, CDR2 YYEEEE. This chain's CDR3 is CASSLLTRGVEPQHF. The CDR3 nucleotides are TGTGCCAGCAGCTTGCTTACCAGGGGGGTAGAGCCCCAGCATTTT.